This TCR beta chain was recovered during a study of blood T cell repertoires in COVID-19. At the level of the study: COVID-19 samples from acute and convalescent phases originated in the United States, Italy and Spain. PBMCs, B-cell-depleted T cells, or T cells were the source of the cDNA or gDNA that made up the material.

This CDR3 is built from 14 residues. V gave up 8 bases and J gave up 6 bases, with 20 bases separating them. The germline CDR1 and CDR2 sequences are LGHDT and YNNKEL (reference sequence). Study processing details: Quantification of nucleated cells was approximated via reference gene primer amplification. The assay was immunoSEQ multiplex PCR, and TCRdb's table has in-frame clones only and misses some. The DNA gave D and trimming, while V, J and clone size come from that table. There are some 250,000 clones in the sample; roughly 86% occur only once, and roughly 3% lies in the top ten. The J gene is TRBJ2-7, the V gene TRBV3-1 (or the pseudogene TRBV3-2), with D possibly matching TRBD1 (6 bases). Specimen: peripheral blood. This TCR came from a young woman who had recovered from COVID-19. The CDR3 DNA reads TGTGCCAGCTTTCCGGACAGACCCTTTAGCGAGCAGTACTTC. This sequence encodes CASFPDRPFSEQYF.